These 8 T cell receptor beta chains were sequenced from one sample in a study of CXCR3-negative and CXCR3-positive naive CD8 T cells (dated by TCRdb to the late 2010s). The research as a whole found: Compared with CXCR3-negative naive cells, CXCR3-positive naive cells had TRB CDR3s with higher hydrophobicity (lower Kidera factor 4), lower energy, and higher strength and volume indices.

These receptors' antigens are unknown. TCRdb records NextSeq 550 as the sequencer. The Human TCR Profiling Kit (MiLaboratory) was used to prepare UMI-labeled 5' RACE TRB cDNA libraries. After reprocessing by TCRdb, each CDR3 protein sequence is one entry, and no DNA is given. The sample table records 49,000 or so distinct CDR3 sequences. Jointly, the top ten make up about 0.5% of the sample. The sample was naive CXCR3+ CD8+ T cells from blood. Sample cell subset or site, as interpreted from the label and publication: CD45RO-CCR7+CD27+CD95- naive CD8+ T cells expressing CXCR3 (TNR3+). The receptors were gathered from a human donor in good health. Some clones in this sample may be carry-over from other donors' samples.

The chain carries TRBV21-1 and TRBJ2-2; TCRdb's D call of TRBD1 is untestable without DNA. TRBV21-1 is a documented pseudogene. The CDR3 contains 15 residues. The CDR3 loop reads CANSMAGRRDGELFF.

The V call is TRBV6-6, the J call TRBJ1-1. This CDR3 is 15 amino acids long. CDR1 is MNHNY, CDR2 SVGAGI, per germline (reference sequence). This CDR3 is CASSYSGESNTEAFF.

The rearrangement links TRBV28 to TRBJ2-2; TCRdb calls TRBD1, which cannot be checked without DNA. Germline values: CDR1 MDHEN, CDR2 SYDVKM. The CDR3 is 21 residues long. CDR3 sequence: CASSFPRPVTGGVMGTGELLF.

This chain links TRBV27 with TRBJ1-2; TCRdb selects TRBD1, and the lack of DNA leaves this call unchecked. Germline V gene sequence: CDR1 MNHEY, CDR2 SMNVEV (reference sequence). The CDR3 spans 15 residues. The CDR3 is CASSPVDREYQGYTF.

The chain uses TRBV29-1 and TRBJ1-2. The CDR3 covers 15 residues. The germline CDR1 and CDR2 sequences are SQVTM and ANQGSEA. This CDR3 is CSVLPPIWADVGYTF.

V usage is TRBV5-1 and J usage is TRBJ2-7; as DNA is missing, the TRBD1 call by TCRdb cannot be tested. Per the germline V gene, CDR1 is SGHRS and CDR2 is YFSETQ. The CDR3 has 16 residues. The CDR3 loop is CASNVFETGKSYEQYF.

The chain has TRBV20-1 and TRBJ2-1; TCRdb reports TRBD2, a call that lacks DNA to check it against. This CDR3 contains 13 residues. CDR1 is DFQATT, CDR2 SNEGSKA, per germline (reference sequence). The CDR3 region is CSANSVRGAEQFF.

This sequence joins TRBV10-3 and TRBJ2-5; TCRdb outputs TRBD1, but without DNA this stays unchecked. This CDR3 has 13 residues. Per germline, CDR1 ENHRY and CDR2 SYGVKD. The CDR3 region is CAISDGGEETQYF.